Sequencing of this T cell receptor beta chain was carried out in a study of blood T cell repertoires in COVID-19. Study-wide background: The United States, Italy and Spain were the sources of the acute and convalescent COVID-19 samples. Nucleic acid was either cDNA or gDNA, and it came from T cells, B-cell-depleted T cells, or PBMCs.

Generated by immunoSEQ multiplex PCR, the TCRdb table keeps only in-frame clones and is missing some. There are approximately 220,000 clones in the sample; roughly 87% occur only once, and around 2.6% lies in the top ten. Participants reported their clinical history, and cohort assignment relied on those reports. CDR1 is MNHEY and CDR2 is SMNVEV in the germline V gene (reference sequence). The CDR3 is 11 amino acids. Trimming removed 4 bases from V and 12 bases from J, with 13 bases in between. Sequences were obtained from PBMCs or T cells enriched from blood (not recorded which). The TCR sequence derives from a woman in her twenties or thirties with acute COVID-19. V gene TRBV27 combines with J gene TRBJ2-7, with a possible D match to TRBD2 (7 bases). CDR3 bases: TGTGCCAGCAGTTCCCGAGGGGGGGTGTACTTC. Amino acid sequence: CASSSRGGVYF.